This entry is about one T cell receptor beta chain. The antigen it binds to is not known. No base qualities exist here, and no much larger clone lies one base off it. A cohort of roughly 30 patients with locally advanced or metastatic urothelial carcinoma, treated at Memorial Sloan Kettering on a trial protocol, was included. Peripheral blood mononuclear cells were collected from each patient pretreatment and during treatment, giving between 1 and 8 total time points per patient. The Qiagen DNeasy Blood extraction kit was used to purify genomic DNA from total PBMCs and from tumor samples. Collected pretreatment and during treatment, PBMCs were isolated and stored as previously described. To estimate absolute template abundance from read counts, synthetic TCR analog templates were spiked into each PCR. The immunoSEQ assay was used to amplify TCRbeta CDR3 regions from genomic DNA with bias-controlled V and J gene primers. Sequencing of rearranged TCRbeta segments was done at approximately 20X coverage. Per the original workflow: Clustering was used to correct sequencing errors, and CDR3s were annotated against IMGT to assign V, D and J genes. Out-of-frame and stop-codon sequences were excluded, and only productive TCRbeta rearrangements were used in downstream analyses. Clonality was computed as one minus Shannon entropy normalized by the log of the number of unique productive sequences. Fisher's exact test with Benjamini-Hochberg correction, using a cutoff of adjusted p below 0.01, was how clones that differed between time points or between blood and tumor were identified. In its TCRdb copy, this immuneACCESS table keeps in-frame sequences only and misses some clones. Where compared with another copy, unresolved V genes explain less than half of these, and the others have no known cause. V and J calls plus clone size are reproduced from that table; the DNA served to infer D and trimming. The sample profile shows about 88,000 clones; 90% to 95% of them were found once. 9.4% of the sample lies in the top ten.

The CDR1 and CDR2 encoded by the germline V gene are SGHTA and FQGNSA. Relative to germline, V is 5 bases shorter and J is 0 bases shorter, with 5 bases between their ends. Including the terminal cysteine and phenylalanine, the CDR3 comprises 13 residues. Left in the record is the CDR3 DNA by itself, 39 bases read in frame from the first base. This specimen comes from a study of PD-L1 blockade in urothelial cancer (dated by TCRdb to 2015 to 2018). The study in broad terms: Every patient began therapy in 2014 and was given atezolizumab 1,200 mg intravenously every 3 weeks. Blood samples gave a median of 141,255 T cells and 80,000 or so unique TCRs, with a median clonality of roughly 0.081. Approximately 30 patients had pretreatment blood TCR-seq, approximately 24 had at least one posttreatment blood collection, and approximately 24 had tumor TCR-seq. Blood samples were analyzed at 3 weeks after treatment start (second dose) and at 6 weeks after treatment start. Somatic, immune and clinical correlates of response to PD-L1 blockade with atezolizumab in urothelial cancer were the focus of an exploratory multi-omic analysis. An ECOG performance status of 0 or 1 was recorded for the patients, and 0 to 3 prior chemotherapy regimens had been received by the patients. About 90% of the roughly 29 patients were identified as males with urothelial cancer of bladder origin, and a prior smoking history was reported by 18 of 29 patients. In the same patients, pretreatment tumors underwent whole exome sequencing and RNA sequencing in addition to TCR sequencing. Durable clinical benefit was achieved by nine patients and was not achieved by 20 patients. Durable clinical benefit was defined as a progression-free survival longer than 6 months, and TCR features were additionally tested against progression-free survival and overall survival. TCR sequencing covered pretreatment tumor samples and matched, serially collected peripheral blood taken before and after atezolizumab treatment. General conclusions and limits of the study: Small sample size (n ≈ 27) and many exploratory analyses mean the results are intended to be hypothesis-generating. Among patients with durable benefit, tumor-associated TCR clones showed greater expansion in peripheral blood 3 weeks after treatment started (n = 22, p = 0.022). Improved progression-free and overall survival was found to be associated with pretreatment peripheral blood TCR clonality below the median.

Recombination linked TRBV7-2 to TRBJ2-1; no D gene can be assigned with confidence. The specimen comprised PBMCs, sampled around atezolizumab (anti-PD-L1) treatment. The receptor comes from a man in his 60s with urothelial cancer. The CDR3 corresponds to CASSASSYNEQFF. At the DNA level, the sequence is TGTGCCAGCAGCGCGAGCTCCTACAATGAGCAGTTCTTC. Full variable domain (CDR3 extended with the reference TRBV7-2 and TRBJ2-1 proteins): GAGVSQSPSNKVTEKGKDVELRCDPISGHTALYWYRQSLGQGLEFLIYFQGNSAPDKSGLPSDRFSAERTGGSVSTLTIQRTQQEDSAVYLCASSASSYNEQFFGPGTRLTVL.